One sample yielded the 5 T cell receptor beta chains listed below, sequenced in a study of blood T cell repertoires in COVID-19. The protocol was immunoSEQ multiplex PCR, while the TCRdb copy is restricted to in-frame clones and leaves out a portion. The data show tens of thousands of clones, 65% to 85% seen once. The sequenced material came from peripheral blood. The receptors stem from a man between 60 and 70 years old with active or convalescent COVID-19.

A word on this clone: Other DNA sequences from this sample encode an identical CDR3 as well. This chain uses TRBV5-4 with TRBJ2-5; 9 nucleotides match TRBD1. V shed 4 bases, J shed 5 bases, and the junction held 9 bases outside the gene matches. The CDR3 is 15 amino acids. The germline CDR1 and CDR2 sequences are SGHNT and YYREEE (reference sequence). The CDR3 loop is CASSLNRGLGETQYF. The CDR3 nucleotides read TGTGCCAGCAGCCTAAACAGGGGGCTGGGGGAGACCCAGTACTTC.

V and J are TRBV27 and TRBJ2-1, with D unclear. Trimming took off 6 bases at V and 5 bases at J, with 8 bases between the two ends. Germline values: CDR1 MNHEY, CDR2 SMNVEV (reference sequence). This CDR3 is built from 12 residues. The CDR3 region has the DNA TGTGCCAGCAGCCCTCCCGACAATGAGCAGTTCTTC. It yields the protein CASSPPDNEQFF.

The chain combines TRBV7-2 with TRBJ1-2; 7 nucleotides match TRBD1. V gave up 3 bases and J gave up 1 base; unmatched junction bases: 2. Germline CDR1 is SGHTA and CDR2 is FQGNSA. This CDR3 comprises 14 residues. CDR3 nucleotide sequence: TGTGCCAGCAGCTTTGGACAGGTTAACTATGGCTACACCTTC. Amino acid sequence: CASSFGQVNYGYTF.

This clone appeared a single time. V is TRBV9 and J is TRBJ1-3; no clear D gene. In germline, CDR1 is SGDLS, CDR2 YYNGEE. The CDR3 has 17 residues. Trimming pared 0 bases from V and 0 bases from J, leaving 13 bases between. The CDR3 reads CASSVEEPRVSGNTIYF. The CDR3 bases are TGTGCCAGCAGCGTAGAGGAGCCCCGGGTCTCTGGAAACACCATATATTTT.

This clone was seen just once. The rearrangement uses TRBV4-2 and TRBJ2-2, with TRBD2 matching 9 bases. The CDR3 runs to 15 residues. Germline V CDR1 and CDR2: LGHNA, YNFKEQ. Trimming at V came to 1 base and at J to 6 bases, leaving 3 bases not matched to a gene. The CDR3 is CASSQAAGGAGELFF. Written as DNA, the CDR3 is TGTGCCAGCAGCCAAGCAGCGGGGGGAGCCGGGGAGCTGTTTTTT.